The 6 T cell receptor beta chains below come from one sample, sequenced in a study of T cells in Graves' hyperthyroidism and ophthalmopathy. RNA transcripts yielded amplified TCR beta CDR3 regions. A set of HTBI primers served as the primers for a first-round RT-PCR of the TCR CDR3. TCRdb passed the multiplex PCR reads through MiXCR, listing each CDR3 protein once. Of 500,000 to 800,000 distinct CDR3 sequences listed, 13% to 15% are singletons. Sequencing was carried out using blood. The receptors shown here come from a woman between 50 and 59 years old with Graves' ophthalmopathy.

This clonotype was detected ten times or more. The CDR3 DNA reads as TGTGCCTGGAGGGGCAGCTCCTACGAGCAGTACTTC. Translating it yields CAWRGSSYEQYF. The V and J genes are TRBV30 and TRBJ2-7, with D unresolved. V gave up 3 bases and J gave up 0 bases, with 6 bases separating them. Germline V gives CDR1 GTSNPN, CDR2 SVGIG (reference sequence). The length of the CDR3 is 12 residues.

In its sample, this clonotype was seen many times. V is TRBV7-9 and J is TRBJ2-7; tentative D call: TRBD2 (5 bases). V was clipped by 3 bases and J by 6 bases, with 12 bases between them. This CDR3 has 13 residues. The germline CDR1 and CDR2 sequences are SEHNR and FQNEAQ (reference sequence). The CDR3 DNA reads TGTGCCAGCAGCTTGGACGGGATCCGCGAGCAGTACTTC. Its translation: CASSLDGIREQYF.

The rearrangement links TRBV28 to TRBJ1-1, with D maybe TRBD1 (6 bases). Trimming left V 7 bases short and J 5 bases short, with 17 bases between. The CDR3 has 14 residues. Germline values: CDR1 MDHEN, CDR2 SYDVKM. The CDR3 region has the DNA TGTGCCAGCACACGACAGGTCTCTCGGACTGAAGCTTTCTTT. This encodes CASTRQVSRTEAFF.

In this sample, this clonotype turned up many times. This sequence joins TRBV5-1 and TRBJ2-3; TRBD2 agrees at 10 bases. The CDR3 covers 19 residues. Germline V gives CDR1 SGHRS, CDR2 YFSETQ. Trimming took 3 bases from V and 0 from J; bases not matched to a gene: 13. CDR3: CASSSSLAGELPSTDTQYF. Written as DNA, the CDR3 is TGCGCCAGCAGCTCCTCCCTAGCGGGGGAGCTCCCTAGCACAGATACGCAGTATTTT.

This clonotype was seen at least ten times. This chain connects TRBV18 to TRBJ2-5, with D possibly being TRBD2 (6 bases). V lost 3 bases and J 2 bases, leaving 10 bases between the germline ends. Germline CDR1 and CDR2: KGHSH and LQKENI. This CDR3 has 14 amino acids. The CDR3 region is CASSPGTSQETQYF. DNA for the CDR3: TGTGCCAGCTCACCTGGGACTTCTCAAGAGACCCAGTACTTC. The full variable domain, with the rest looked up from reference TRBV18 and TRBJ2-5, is NAGVMQNPRHLVRRRGQEARLRCSPMKGHSHVYWYRQLPEEGLKFMVYLQKENIIDESGMPKERFSAEFPKEGPSILRIQQVVRGDSAAYFCASSPGTSQETQYFGPGTRLLVL.

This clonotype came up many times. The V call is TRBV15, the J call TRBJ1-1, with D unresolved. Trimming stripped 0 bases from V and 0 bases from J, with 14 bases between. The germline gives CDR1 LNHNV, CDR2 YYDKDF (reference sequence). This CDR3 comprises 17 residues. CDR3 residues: CATSRDPIDTMNTEAFF. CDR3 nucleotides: TGTGCCACCAGCAGAGATCCCATCGACACCATGAACACTGAAGCTTTCTTT.